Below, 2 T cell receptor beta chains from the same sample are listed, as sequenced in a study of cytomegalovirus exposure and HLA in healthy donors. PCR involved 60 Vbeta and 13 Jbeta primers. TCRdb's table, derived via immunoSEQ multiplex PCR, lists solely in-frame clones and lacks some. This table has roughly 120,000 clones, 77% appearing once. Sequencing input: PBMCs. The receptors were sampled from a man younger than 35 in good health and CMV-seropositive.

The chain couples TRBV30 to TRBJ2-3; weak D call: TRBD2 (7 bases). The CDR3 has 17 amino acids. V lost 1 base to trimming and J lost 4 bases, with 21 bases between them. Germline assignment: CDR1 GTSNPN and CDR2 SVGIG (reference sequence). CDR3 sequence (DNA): TGTGCCTGGAGTGCTGATTTCTGGGGGGGGCCGGCAGATACGCAGTATTTT. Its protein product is CAWSADFWGGPADTQYF.

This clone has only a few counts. This chain's CDR3 is CASSLPEDTSSSYEQYF. The CDR3, as DNA: TGTGCCAGCAGCCTCCCCGAGGACACATCATCGTCCTACGAGCAGTACTTC. The V gene is TRBV7-9, the J gene TRBJ2-7; tentative D call: TRBD1 (5 bases). Germline V CDR1 and CDR2: SEHNR, FQNEAQ (reference sequence). The CDR3 runs 17 residues. Trimming took 5 bases from V and 1 from J, leaving 21 bases between them.